One TCR beta chain is described in this entry. Germline trimming cut 3 bases from V and 5 bases from J; bases unmatched to any gene: 7. Looked up from germline, CDR1 is SEHNR and CDR2 is FQNEAQ (reference sequence). There are 14 residues in the CDR3. A multiplex PCR was run with 60 Vbeta primers and 13 Jbeta primers. Original processing notes: An analysis that came later counted some 85 million unique TCR beta chains, approximately 10 million shared. Sequenced by immunoSEQ multiplex PCR; TCRdb stores in-frame clones only, minus some. V, J and clone size reflect that table, while D and trimming were determined from the DNA. The sample holds 90,000 to 120,000 clones, 60% to 85% seen once. This entry belongs to a study of cytomegalovirus exposure and HLA in healthy donors. Study information: Unique TCRs from HLA-typed donors, about 78 million of them, were held in an early data release.

The clonotype was recovered from a female donor in good health and CMV-seropositive. This chain joins TRBV7-9 and TRBJ2-7, with 7 nucleotides matching TRBD2. Material: PBMCs. CDR3 nucleotides: TGTGCCAGCAGCTTCGGCGGGAGTTACCACGAGCAGTACTTC. It translates to CASSFGGSYHEQYF. The variable domain in full, completed from reference TRBV7-9 and TRBJ2-7, reads DTGVSQNPRHKITKRGQNVTFRCDPISEHNRLYWYRQTLGQGPEFLTYFQNEAQLEKSRLLSDRFSAERPKGSFSTLEIQRTEQGDSAMYLCASSFGGSYHEQYFGPGTRLTVT.